This T cell receptor (beta chain) was retrieved from a study of blood T cell repertoires in COVID-19. As originally analysed: Amplification of reference gene primers was used by the study to estimate nucleated cell counts. The protocol was immunoSEQ multiplex PCR, while the TCRdb copy is restricted to in-frame clones and leaves out a portion. D and trimming were read from the DNA, whereas the V and J calls and clone size are those reported in that table. The profile shows about 160,000 clones, 70% to 90% of them singletons. Deletions cut 0 bases from V and 11 bases from J, with 8 bases between. Germline CDR1 reads MGHRA; CDR2 reads YSYEKL. This CDR3 comprises 12 residues.

The receptor was isolated from a man aged 70 or older with acute or convalescent COVID-19. J is TRBJ2-1 and V is TRBV4-1; D possibly corresponds to TRBD1 (5 bases). Material: peripheral blood. The CDR3 loop reads CASSQDWGQQFF. CDR3 sequence (DNA): TGCGCCAGCAGCCAAGATTGGGGCCAGCAGTTCTTC.